A single sample gave rise to the 25 T cell receptor beta chains below, sequenced in a study of T cells expressing NK-cell markers. From the 5' RACE reads, TCRdb lists one entry per CDR3 protein and no DNA. This sample's table reports about 380,000 distinct CDR3 sequences. The specimen sequenced was blood T cells: a sorted CD56 or NKG2C T cell subset, CD4+ or CD8+ T cells, or bulk PBMC T cells (not recorded which). The receptor set was obtained from a man aged 18-70 years in good health.

V and J are TRBV5-5 and TRBJ2-3; TCRdb selects TRBD1, and the lack of DNA leaves this call unchecked. CDR3 length equals 15 residues. Germline V gives CDR1 SGHKS, CDR2 YYEKEE (reference sequence). The CDR3 loop reads CASSLVPGVTDTQYF.

J is TRBJ2-7 and V is TRBV6-1; without DNA, the TCRdb call of TRBD2 cannot be checked. There are 13 residues in the CDR3. Germline values: CDR1 MNHNS, CDR2 SASEGT. CDR3: CASTESGGLFGYF.

The chain combines TRBV27 with TRBJ1-2; absent DNA, TCRdb's TRBD1 call cannot be checked. Germline V CDR1 and CDR2: MNHEY, SMNVEV (reference sequence). This CDR3 has 13 amino acids. The CDR3 is CASSPRQGVGYTF.

CDR3 region: CASSLLEGGTDTQYF. V gene TRBV7-2 combines with J gene TRBJ2-3; TCRdb lists TRBD1, though no DNA is available to test this call. Germline V gives CDR1 SGHTA, CDR2 FQGNSA. CDR3 length: 15 residues.

The gene calls are TRBV7-7 and TRBJ2-2; TCRdb's D gene call, TRBD1, goes unchecked for lack of DNA. The CDR3 runs 16 residues. CDR1 and CDR2 (germline): SSHAT, FNYEAQ (reference sequence). The CDR3 spells CASSLFPQKNTGELFF.

The CDR3 here is CASSLNRGRSGSSYEQYF. J is TRBJ2-7 and V is TRBV28; no DNA is available, so the TRBD1 call from TCRdb remains unchecked. There are 18 residues in the CDR3. The V gene's germline CDR1 is MDHEN and CDR2 SYDVKM.

This chain joins TRBV23-1 and TRBJ2-1; TCRdb's D call of TRBD2 is untestable without DNA. TRBV23-1 is annotated as an ORF whose role is uncertain. This CDR3 region has 13 residues. The CDR3 sequence: CASNRTSGNEQFF.

V is TRBV7-3 and J is TRBJ1-4. Germline assignment: CDR1 SGHTA and CDR2 FQGTGA. This CDR3 contains 16 residues. The CDR3 region is CASSLYIQGLNEKLFF.

The chain couples TRBV2 to TRBJ2-7; TCRdb gives TRBD2 as the D gene, but with no DNA this cannot be confirmed. The CDR3 contains 13 residues. CDR1 SNHLY and CDR2 FYNNEI come from the germline V gene. CDR3 in amino acids: CASSGLASSEQYF.

This sequence joins TRBV6-1 and TRBJ2-6; there is no DNA to check the TCRdb D call of TRBD1. The CDR3 sequence is 16 residues long. The V gene's germline CDR1 is MNHNS and CDR2 SASEGT. CDR3 sequence: CASSRGQISGANVLTF.

CDR3 amino acids: CASSLVGGLTYNEQFF. The V call is TRBV7-9, the J call TRBJ2-1; the D call from TCRdb, TRBD1, cannot be confirmed without DNA. The CDR3 covers 16 residues. The V gene's germline CDR1 is SEHNR and CDR2 FQNEAQ (reference sequence).

The chain links TRBV12-3 or TRBV12-4 to TRBJ1-2. The CDR3 runs to 14 residues. CDR3 protein: CASSFGQAAAGYTF.

The chain has TRBV5-1 and TRBJ2-3; TCRdb proposes TRBD2, but this gene call is untestable without DNA. Germline values: CDR1 SGHRS, CDR2 YFSETQ. This CDR3 is 15 amino acids long. The chain's CDR3 is CASSFASGEAGTQYF.

V is TRBV2 and J is TRBJ2-1; absent DNA, TCRdb's TRBD1 call cannot be checked. Germline CDR1 and CDR2: SNHLY and FYNNEI. The CDR3 is 14 amino acids. CDR3 amino acids: CASKGHSTYNEQFF. The whole variable domain, filled in from reference TRBV2 and TRBJ2-1, reads EPEVTQTPSHQVTQMGQEVILRCVPISNHLYFYWYRQILGQKVEFLVSFYNNEISEKSEIFDDQFSVERPDGSNFTLKIRSTKLEDSAMYFCASKGHSTYNEQFFGPGTRLTVL.

The J gene is TRBJ2-1, the V gene TRBV24-1; TCRdb lists TRBD1, though no DNA is available to test this call. The CDR3 sequence is 15 residues long. Per germline, CDR1 KGHDR and CDR2 SFDVKD. The CDR3 spells CATSASDRVKDEQFF.

This chain joins TRBV2 and TRBJ2-3; TCRdb's D gene call, TRBD2, goes unchecked for lack of DNA. The CDR3 extends over 16 amino acids. Per the germline V gene, CDR1 is SNHLY and CDR2 is FYNNEI. Here the CDR3 reads CASSVAGGLSTDTQYF.

The chain employs TRBV6-2 or TRBV6-3 and TRBJ1-5; no DNA is available, so the TRBD1 call from TCRdb remains unchecked. CDR3 length equals 16 residues. Germline CDR1 and CDR2: MNHEY and SVGEGT. CDR3 loop: CASSNLQGFGNQPQHF.

The genes are TRBV7-7 and TRBJ2-5; TCRdb lists TRBD1, though no DNA is available to test this call. The length of the CDR3 is 14 residues. Germline values: CDR1 SSHAT, CDR2 FNYEAQ (reference sequence). CDR3 protein: CASSGRAIQETQYF.

V gene TRBV28 combines with J gene TRBJ1-5; the D call of TRBD1 rests on TCRdb alone, since no DNA is present to check it. Looked up from germline, CDR1 is MDHEN and CDR2 is SYDVKM. This CDR3 comprises 15 residues. CDR3 loop: CASSRQLYSNQPQHF.

The rearrangement joins TRBV7-3 to TRBJ1-2. The CDR3 sequence is 15 residues long. Germline values: CDR1 SGHTA, CDR2 FQGTGA. The CDR3 reads CASSLRPGREDGYTF.

CDR3 protein: CASSPLRRGDEQYF. This sequence joins TRBV11-2 and TRBJ2-7; TCRdb's D call of TRBD2 is untestable without DNA. In germline, CDR1 is SGHAT, CDR2 FQNNGV. This CDR3 is built from 14 residues. Complete variable domain (other parts from reference TRBV11-2 and TRBJ2-7): EAGVAQSPRYKIIEKRQSVAFWCNPISGHATLYWYQQILGQGPKLLIQFQNNGVVDDSQLPKDRFSAERLKGVDSTLKIQPAKLEDSAVYLCASSPLRRGDEQYFGPGTRLTVT.

The chain links TRBV11-2 to TRBJ2-2; TCRdb calls TRBD1, which cannot be checked without DNA. This CDR3 is built from 15 residues. CDR1 and CDR2 from the germline V gene are SGHAT and FQNNGV. This chain's CDR3 is CASRRGQSNTGELFF.

The chain recombines TRBV7-9 with TRBJ2-7; as DNA is missing, the TRBD1 call by TCRdb cannot be tested. In germline, CDR1 is SEHNR, CDR2 FQNEAQ (reference sequence). The CDR3 has 15 amino acids. CDR3 region: CASSLLTGSAGEQYF.

The chain's CDR3 is CATYRDWLYNEQFF. The chain carries TRBV2 and TRBJ2-1; TCRdb names TRBD2, which stays unverified in the absence of DNA. Germline CDR1 SNHLY, CDR2 FYNNEI. The CDR3 covers 14 residues.

This rearrangement joins TRBV21-1 to TRBJ2-5; the TCRdb D gene call, TRBD2, has no DNA to confirm it. TRBV21-1 is tagged as a pseudogene. This CDR3 comprises 14 residues. CDR3 sequence reads: CASSRWWGEETQYF.